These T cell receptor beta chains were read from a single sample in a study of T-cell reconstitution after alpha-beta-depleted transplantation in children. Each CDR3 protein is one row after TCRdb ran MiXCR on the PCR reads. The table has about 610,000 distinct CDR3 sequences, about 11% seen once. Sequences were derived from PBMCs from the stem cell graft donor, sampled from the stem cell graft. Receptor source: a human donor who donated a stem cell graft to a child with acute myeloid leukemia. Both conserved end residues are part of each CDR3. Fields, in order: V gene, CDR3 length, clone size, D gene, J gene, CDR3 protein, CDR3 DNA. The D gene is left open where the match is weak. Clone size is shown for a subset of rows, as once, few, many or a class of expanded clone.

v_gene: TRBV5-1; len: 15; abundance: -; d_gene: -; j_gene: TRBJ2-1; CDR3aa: CASSSSGGFYNEQFF; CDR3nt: TGCGCCAGCAGCTCCTCCGGGGGCTTTTACAATGAGCAGTTCTTC
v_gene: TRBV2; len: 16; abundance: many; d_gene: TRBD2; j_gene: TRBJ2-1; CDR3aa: CASSLPSGSSYNEQFF; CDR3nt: TGTGCCAGCAGTCTTCCTAGCGGGAGCTCCTACAATGAGCAGTTCTTC
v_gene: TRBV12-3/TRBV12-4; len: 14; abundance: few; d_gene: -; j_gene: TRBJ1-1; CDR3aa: CASRTFSLIPEAFF; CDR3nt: TGTGCCAGCAGGACTTTCTCCCTGATCCCTGAAGCTTTCTTT
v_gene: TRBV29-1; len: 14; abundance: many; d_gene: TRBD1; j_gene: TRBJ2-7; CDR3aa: CSVEGQGETYEQYF; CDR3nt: TGCAGCGTTGAGGGGCAGGGGGAGACCTACGAGCAGTACTTC
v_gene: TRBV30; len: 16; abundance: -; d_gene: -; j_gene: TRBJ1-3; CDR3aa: CAWSVWGTKSGNTIYF; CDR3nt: TGTGCCTGGAGTGTATGGGGGACGAAGTCTGGAAACACCATATATTTT
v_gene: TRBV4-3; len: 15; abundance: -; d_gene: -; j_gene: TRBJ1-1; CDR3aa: CASSRFSNLNTEAFF; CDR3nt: TGCGCCAGCAGCCGTTTCAGTAATTTGAACACTGAAGCTTTCTTT
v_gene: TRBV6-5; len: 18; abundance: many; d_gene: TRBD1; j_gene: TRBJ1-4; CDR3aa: CASSYRTGGSITNEKLFF; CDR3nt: TGTGCCAGCAGTTACCGAACAGGGGGGAGCATAACTAATGAAAAACTGTTTTTT
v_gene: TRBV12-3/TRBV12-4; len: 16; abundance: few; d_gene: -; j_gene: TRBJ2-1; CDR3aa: CASSFRTGQIYNEQFF; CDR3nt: TGTGCCAGCAGTTTCCGTACTGGACAGATCTACAATGAGCAGTTCTTC
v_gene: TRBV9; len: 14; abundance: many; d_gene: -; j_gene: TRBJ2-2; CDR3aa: CASSVRRESGELFF; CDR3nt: TGTGCCAGCAGCGTACGGCGGGAATCCGGGGAGCTGTTTTTT
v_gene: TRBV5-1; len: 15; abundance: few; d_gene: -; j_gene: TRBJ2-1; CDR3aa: CASSVTPVPYNEQFF; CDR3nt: TGCGCCAGCAGCGTGACCCCCGTCCCCTACAATGAGCAGTTCTTC
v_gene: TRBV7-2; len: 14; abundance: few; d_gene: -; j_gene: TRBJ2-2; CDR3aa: CASSRNWVTGELFF; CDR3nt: TGTGCCAGCAGCCGCAATTGGGTAACCGGGGAGCTGTTTTTT
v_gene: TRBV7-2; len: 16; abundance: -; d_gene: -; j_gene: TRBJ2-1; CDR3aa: CASSLVGGRPYNEQFF; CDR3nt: TGTGCCAGCAGCTTAGTCGGAGGGAGGCCCTACAATGAGCAGTTCTTC
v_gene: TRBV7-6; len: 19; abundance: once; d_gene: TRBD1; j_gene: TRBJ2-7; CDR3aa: CASSLRGDRGQGSSYEQYF; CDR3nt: TGTGCCAGCAGCTTAAGGGGGGACAGGGGCCAGGGGAGCTCCTACGAGCAGTACTTC
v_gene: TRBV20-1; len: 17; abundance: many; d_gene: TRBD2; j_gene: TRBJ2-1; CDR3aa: CSARDYVASGRGDEQFF; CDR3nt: TGCAGTGCTAGAGATTATGTTGCTAGCGGGAGGGGAGATGAGCAGTTCTTC
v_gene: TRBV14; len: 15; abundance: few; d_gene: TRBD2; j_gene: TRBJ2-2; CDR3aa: CASSQVAGRTGELFF; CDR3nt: TGTGCCAGCAGCCAAGTAGCGGGGCGGACCGGGGAGCTGTTTTTT
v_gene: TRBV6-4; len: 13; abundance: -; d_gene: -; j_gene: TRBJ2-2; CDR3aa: CASRATRTGELFF; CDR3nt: TGTGCCAGCAGAGCCACTAGGACCGGGGAGCTGTTTTTT
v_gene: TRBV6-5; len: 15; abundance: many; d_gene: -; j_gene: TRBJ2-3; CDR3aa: CASSSTTGPADTQYF; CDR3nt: TGTGCCAGCAGTTCCACGACAGGCCCCGCAGATACGCAGTATTTT
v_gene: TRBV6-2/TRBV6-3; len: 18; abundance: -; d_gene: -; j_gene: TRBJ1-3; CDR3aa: CASSYSTWPTNDGNTIYF; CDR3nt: TGTGCCAGCAGTTACTCGACGTGGCCGACGAACGATGGAAACACCATATATTTT
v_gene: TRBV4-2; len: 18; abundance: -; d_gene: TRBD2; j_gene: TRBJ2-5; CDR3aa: CASSLPSGVSLYQETQYF; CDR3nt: TGTGCCAGCAGCCTTCCTAGCGGGGTGTCCTTGTACCAAGAGACCCAGTACTTC
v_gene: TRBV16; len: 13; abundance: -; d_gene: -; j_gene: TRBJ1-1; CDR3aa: CASSHPRNTEAFF; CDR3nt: TGTGCCAGCAGCCACCCTAGAAACACTGAAGCTTTCTTT
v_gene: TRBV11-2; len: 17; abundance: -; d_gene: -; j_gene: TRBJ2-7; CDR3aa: CASSLGGGAGKTYEQYF; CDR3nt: TGTGCCAGCAGCTTAGGAGGTGGGGCGGGGAAAACCTACGAGCAGTACTTC
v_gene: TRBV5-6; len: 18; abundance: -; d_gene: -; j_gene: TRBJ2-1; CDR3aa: CASSLGEVRRGSYNEQFF; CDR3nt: TGTGCCAGCAGCTTAGGTGAGGTGAGGCGGGGCTCCTACAATGAGCAGTTCTTC
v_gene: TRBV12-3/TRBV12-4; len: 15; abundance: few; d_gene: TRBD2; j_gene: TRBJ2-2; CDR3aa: CASSRGGSNTGELFF; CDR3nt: TGTGCCAGCAGCCGCGGGGGATCGAACACCGGGGAGCTGTTTTTT
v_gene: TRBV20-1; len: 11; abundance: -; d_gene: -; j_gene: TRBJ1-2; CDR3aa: CSATSNYGYTF; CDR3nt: TGCAGTGCTACCAGCAACTATGGCTACACCTTC
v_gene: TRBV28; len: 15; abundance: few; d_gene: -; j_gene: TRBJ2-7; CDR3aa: CASSLSPSAVYEQYF; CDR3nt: TGTGCCAGCAGTTTATCCCCTAGCGCCGTCTACGAGCAGTACTTC
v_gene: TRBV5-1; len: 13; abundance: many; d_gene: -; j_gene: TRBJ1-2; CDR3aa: CASSLVVGDAYTF; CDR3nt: TGCGCCAGCAGCTTGGTAGTAGGGGACGCTTACACCTTC
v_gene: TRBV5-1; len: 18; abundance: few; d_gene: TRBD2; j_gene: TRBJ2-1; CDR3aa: CASSSIGIAGKFYNEQFF; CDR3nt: TGCGCCAGCAGCTCAATTGGAATAGCGGGAAAGTTCTACAATGAGCAGTTCTTC
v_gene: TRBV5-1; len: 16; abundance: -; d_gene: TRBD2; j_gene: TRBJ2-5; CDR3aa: CASSLGSSGSRETQYF; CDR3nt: TGCGCCAGCAGCTTGGGATCCAGCGGGAGTAGGGAGACCCAGTACTTC
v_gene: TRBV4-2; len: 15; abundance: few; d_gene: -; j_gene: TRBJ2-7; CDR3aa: CASSQAQGAAYEQYF; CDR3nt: TGTGCCAGCAGCCAAGCGCAGGGCGCCGCCTACGAGCAGTACTTC
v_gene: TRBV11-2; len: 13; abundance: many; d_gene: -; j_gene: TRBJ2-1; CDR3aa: CASSSVGNDEQFF; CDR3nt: TGTGCCAGCAGCTCCGTGGGGAACGATGAGCAGTTCTTC
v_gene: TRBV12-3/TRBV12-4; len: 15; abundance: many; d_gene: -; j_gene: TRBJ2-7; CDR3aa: CASSLVTGPLYEQYF; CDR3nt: TGTGCCAGCAGTTTAGTGACAGGTCCCCTCTACGAGCAGTACTTC
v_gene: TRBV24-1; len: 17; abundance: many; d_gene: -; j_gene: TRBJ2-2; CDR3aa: CATSDLSGFANTGELFF; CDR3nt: TGTGCCACCAGTGATTTGAGCGGGTTCGCGAACACCGGGGAGCTGTTTTTT
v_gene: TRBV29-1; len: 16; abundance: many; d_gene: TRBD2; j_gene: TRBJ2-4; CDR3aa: CSVEGIGRATKNIQYF; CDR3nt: TGCAGCGTTGAGGGAATTGGGAGGGCGACCAAAAACATTCAGTACTTC
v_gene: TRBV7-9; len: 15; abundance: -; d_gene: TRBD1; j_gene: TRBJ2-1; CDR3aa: CASSFRDRGIDEQFF; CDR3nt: TGTGCCAGCAGCTTCCGGGACAGGGGGATCGATGAGCAGTTCTTC
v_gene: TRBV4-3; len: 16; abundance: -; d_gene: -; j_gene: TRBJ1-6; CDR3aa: CASSHRTGLGDSPLHF; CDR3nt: TGCGCCAGCAGCCACAGGACGGGACTTGGGGATTCACCCCTCCACTTT
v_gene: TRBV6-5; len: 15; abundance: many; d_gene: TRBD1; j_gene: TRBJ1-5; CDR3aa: CASSSGQAPHQPQHF; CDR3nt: TGTGCCAGCAGTTCCGGACAGGCCCCGCATCAGCCCCAGCATTTT
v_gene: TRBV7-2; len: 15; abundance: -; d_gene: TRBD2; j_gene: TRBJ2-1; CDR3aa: CASTRSGSSYNEQFF; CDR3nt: TGTGCCAGCACCCGGAGCGGGAGCTCCTACAATGAGCAGTTCTTC
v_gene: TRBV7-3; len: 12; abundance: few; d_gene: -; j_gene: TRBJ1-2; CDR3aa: CASSLKDYGYTF; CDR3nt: TGTGCCAGCAGCTTAAAAGACTATGGCTACACCTTC
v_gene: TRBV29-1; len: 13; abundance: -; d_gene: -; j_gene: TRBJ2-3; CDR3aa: CSLTGTNTDTQYF; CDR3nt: TGCAGCCTGACCGGGACCAACACAGATACGCAGTATTTT
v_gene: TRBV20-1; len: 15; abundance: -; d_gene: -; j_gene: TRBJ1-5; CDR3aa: CSASVGGASNQPQHF; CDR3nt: TGCAGTGCTAGCGTGGGGGGCGCGAGCAATCAGCCCCAGCATTTT
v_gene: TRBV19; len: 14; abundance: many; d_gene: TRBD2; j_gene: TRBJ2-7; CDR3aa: CASRMSSGWGEQYF; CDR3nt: TGTGCCAGTAGGATGTCTAGCGGGTGGGGCGAGCAGTACTTC
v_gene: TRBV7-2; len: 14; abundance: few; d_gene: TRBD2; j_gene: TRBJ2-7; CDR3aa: CASSYAREFDEQYF; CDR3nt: TGTGCCAGCAGCTACGCGCGGGAGTTCGACGAGCAGTACTTC
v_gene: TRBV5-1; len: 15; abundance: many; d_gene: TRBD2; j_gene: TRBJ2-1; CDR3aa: CASSQIRRGDNEQFF; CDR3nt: TGCGCCAGCAGCCAGATCCGTCGGGGGGACAATGAGCAGTTCTTC
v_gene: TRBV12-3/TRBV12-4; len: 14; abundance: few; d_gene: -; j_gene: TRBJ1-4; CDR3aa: CASIPGGGGEKLFF; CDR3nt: TGTGCCAGCATCCCGGGGGGAGGTGGGGAAAAACTGTTTTTT
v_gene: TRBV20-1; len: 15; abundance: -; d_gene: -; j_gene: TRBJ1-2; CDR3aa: CSARDIGGINYGYTF; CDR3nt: TGCAGTGCTAGAGATATTGGGGGAATTAACTATGGCTACACCTTC
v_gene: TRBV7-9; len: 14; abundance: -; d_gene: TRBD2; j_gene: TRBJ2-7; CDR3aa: CASSEREGSYEQYF; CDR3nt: TGTGCCAGCAGTGAGCGGGAGGGCTCCTACGAGCAGTACTTC
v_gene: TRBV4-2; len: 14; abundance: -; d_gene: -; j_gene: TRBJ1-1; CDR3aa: CASSQMRQGGEAFF; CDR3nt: TGTGCCAGCAGCCAAATGCGGCAGGGAGGTGAAGCTTTCTTT
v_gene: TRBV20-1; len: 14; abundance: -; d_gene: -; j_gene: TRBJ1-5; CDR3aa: CSARDSDSNQPQHF; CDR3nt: TGCAGTGCTAGAGATTCGGATAGCAATCAGCCCCAGCATTTT
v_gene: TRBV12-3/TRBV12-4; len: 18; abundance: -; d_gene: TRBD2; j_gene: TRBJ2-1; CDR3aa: CASSPGLAGGSSYNEQFF; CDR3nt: TGTGCCAGCAGTCCCGGACTAGCGGGGGGAAGCTCCTACAATGAGCAGTTCTTC
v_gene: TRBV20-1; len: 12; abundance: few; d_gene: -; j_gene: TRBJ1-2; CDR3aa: CSAIVEYYGYTF; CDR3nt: TGCAGCGCAATAGTAGAGTACTATGGCTACACCTTC
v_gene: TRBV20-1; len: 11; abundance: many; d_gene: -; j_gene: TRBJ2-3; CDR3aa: CSARGVDTQYF; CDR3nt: TGCAGTGCTAGAGGGGTAGATACGCAGTATTTT
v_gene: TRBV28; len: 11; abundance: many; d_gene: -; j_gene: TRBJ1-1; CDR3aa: CASSYQLEAFF; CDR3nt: TGTGCCAGCAGCTACCAGCTTGAAGCTTTCTTT
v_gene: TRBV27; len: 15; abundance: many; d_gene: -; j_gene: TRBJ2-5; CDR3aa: CASSLGTGLKETQYF; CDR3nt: TGTGCCAGCAGTTTGGGTACAGGGCTGAAAGAGACCCAGTACTTC
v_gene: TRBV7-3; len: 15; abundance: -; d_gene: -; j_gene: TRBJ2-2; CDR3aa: CASSFTGTVTGELFF; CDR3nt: TGTGCCAGCAGCTTTACCGGGACGGTCACCGGGGAGCTGTTTTTT